Below, 19 T cell receptor beta chains from the same sample are listed, as sequenced in a study of cytomegalovirus exposure and HLA in healthy donors. Primers for the PCR totalled 60 Vbeta and 13 Jbeta. Data came from immunoSEQ multiplex PCR; TCRdb stores just in-frame clones and leaves some out. The table has about 140,000 clones, approximately 80% seen once; the top ten hold 8.8%. The sequenced material came from PBMCs. The receptors here all came from a woman between 45 and 65 years old in good health and CMV-seropositive.

This chain connects TRBV6-1 to TRBJ2-7; D not certain. The V end lost 1 base, the J end lost 4 bases, and 5 bases lay between the germline ends. Germline CDR1 and CDR2: MNHNS and SASEGT. This CDR3 comprises 12 residues. This chain's CDR3 is CASSEVGYEQYF. CDR3 sequence (DNA): TGTGCCAGCAGTGAAGTCGGGTACGAGCAGTACTTC.

The genes are TRBV7-8 and TRBJ2-5, with no clear D. V lost 1 base to trimming and J lost 11 bases, with 8 bases between them. From germline, CDR1 is SGHVS and CDR2 FQNEAQ. The CDR3 runs 11 residues. In nucleotides, the CDR3 is TGTGCCAGCAGCTTAGGCGCCGCTCAGTACTTC. It translates to CASSLGAAQYF.

This chain joins TRBV5-5 and TRBJ2-5; 8 bases agree with TRBD2. The CDR3 loop spans 15 amino acids. Trimming removed 0 bases from V and 5 bases from J; junction bases left unmatched: 6. Per the germline V gene, CDR1 is SGHKS and CDR2 is YYEKEE (reference sequence). CDR3 sequence (DNA): TGTGCCAGCAGCTTGGCGAGCGGGGGATGGGAGACCCAGTACTTC. Its translation: CASSLASGGWETQYF.

The genes are TRBV30 and TRBJ1-2; TRBD1 matches 7 bases. Losses at the gene ends were 0 bases for V and 4 bases for J; bases not matched to a gene: 5. The CDR3 runs 14 residues. Per germline, CDR1 GTSNPN and CDR2 SVGIG (reference sequence). The CDR3 nucleotides read TGTGCCTGGAGTGTACGGGACAGAATCTATGGCTACACCTTC. Its protein is CAWSVRDRIYGYTF.

This clone was picked up a small number of times. The chain links TRBV14 to TRBJ2-5, with a tentative D call TRBD2 (6 bases). Germline loops: CDR1 SGHDN, CDR2 FVKESK. The CDR3 sequence is 14 residues long. V was trimmed by 0 bases and J by 4 bases, leaving 9 bases between them. The CDR3 nucleotides read TGTGCCAGCAGCCAAGATCGCGGGGTAGAGACCCAGTACTTC. Translation gives CASSQDRGVETQYF.

The chain couples TRBV9 to TRBJ1-6; D is unclear. V lost 0 bases to trimming and J lost 6 bases, with 7 bases between them. This CDR3 has 14 amino acids. CDR1 is SGDLS and CDR2 is YYNGEE in the germline V gene. The CDR3 region has the DNA TGTGCCAGCAGCGTAGTCGCAGTTAATTCACCCCTCCACTTT. Its translation is CASSVVAVNSPLHF. Combining the CDR3 with reference TRBV9 and TRBJ1-6 gives the whole variable domain DSGVTQTPKHLITATGQRVTLRCSPRSGDLSVYWYQQSLDQGLQFLIQYYNGEERAKGNILERFSAQQFPDLHSELNLSSLELGDSALYFCASSVVAVNSPLHFGNGTRLTVT.

This sequence joins TRBV5-6 and TRBJ2-7; D call uncertain. From germline, CDR1 is SGHDT and CDR2 YYEEEE. Trimming shortened V by 1 base and J by 3 bases, and 8 bases separated the two germline ends. CDR3 size: 13 residues. Written as DNA, the CDR3 is TGTGCCAGCAGCTTGCCAGGCAACTACGAGCAGTACTTC. It specifies CASSLPGNYEQYF.

The chain joins TRBV7-9 to TRBJ1-1; D might be TRBD1 (6 bases). This CDR3 has 15 residues. Trimming left V 5 bases short and J 7 bases short, with 20 bases between. Germline values: CDR1 SEHNR, CDR2 FQNEAQ (reference sequence). The CDR3: CASSPSSTGRGEAFF. CDR3 coding DNA: TGTGCCAGCAGCCCCTCCTCGACAGGTCGGGGTGAAGCTTTCTTT. Looking up the rest from reference TRBV7-9 and TRBJ1-1 gives the full variable domain: DTGVSQNPRHKITKRGQNVTFRCDPISEHNRLYWYRQTLGQGPEFLTYFQNEAQLEKSRLLSDRFSAERPKGSFSTLEIQRTEQGDSAMYLCASSPSSTGRGEAFFGQGTRLTVV.

V is TRBV14 and J is TRBJ1-1, with D uncertain. Trimming cost V 4 bases and J 1 base, with 10 bases left between them. Per germline, CDR1 SGHDN and CDR2 FVKESK. The CDR3 is 14 residues long. The CDR3 reads CASSRQTRNTEAFF. The DNA for the CDR3 is TGTGCCAGCAGCCGCCAAACTCGGAACACTGAAGCTTTCTTT.

The chain links TRBV7-8 to TRBJ1-2, with 7 bases that match TRBD1. Trimming at V came to 3 bases and at J to 2 bases, leaving 6 bases not matched to a gene. The germline CDR1 and CDR2 sequences are SGHVS and FQNEAQ. The CDR3 is 15 amino acids. In nucleotides, the CDR3 is TGTGCCAGCAGCTTTTCGGGACAGCCCAACTATGGCTACACCTTC. It translates to CASSFSGQPNYGYTF.

This sequence joins TRBV9 and TRBJ1-2, with TRBD1 identical over 9 bases. V was pared by 4 bases and J by 0 bases, with 7 bases of the junction left unmatched. The germline V gene encodes CDR1 SGDLS and CDR2 YYNGEE. The CDR3 consists of 16 residues. CDR3 bases: TGTGCCAGCAGCCCGGACAGGGGTCGAGCTAACTATGGCTACACCTTC. Amino acids: CASSPDRGRANYGYTF.

V gene TRBV5-6 combines with J gene TRBJ1-5; 8 nucleotides match TRBD1. This CDR3 region has 15 residues. V shed 4 bases and J 2 bases; nucleotides not matched to a gene: 5. Germline V gene data show CDR1 as SGHDT and CDR2 as YYEEEE. The CDR3 here is CASSIAGGGNQPQHF. The CDR3, as DNA: TGTGCCAGCAGCATTGCAGGGGGCGGCAATCAGCCCCAGCATTTT.

V is TRBV28 and J is TRBJ1-6, with D possibly matching TRBD1 (5 bases). Per the germline V gene, CDR1 is MDHEN and CDR2 is SYDVKM. The CDR3 is made up of 15 amino acids. Trimming removed 6 bases at V and 4 bases at J, with 13 bases between. The CDR3 coding sequence is TGTGCCAGCAGCAAATCGGGGGGTTATAATTCACCCCTCCACTTT. It specifies CASSKSGGYNSPLHF.

The chain recombines TRBV5-1 with TRBJ2-3; 7 bases are shared with TRBD2. V trimming: 3 bases; J trimming: 0 bases; junction bases outside the gene matches: 22. In germline, CDR1 is SGHRS, CDR2 YFSETQ. The length of the CDR3 is 21 residues. This CDR3 reads CASSWAGGTRPNEASTDTQYF. CDR3 coding DNA: TGCGCCAGCAGCTGGGCCGGGGGGACCAGGCCCAATGAGGCTAGCACAGATACGCAGTATTTT.

This sequence joins TRBV29-1 and TRBJ1-5; TRBD1 matches 8 bases. Germline trimming cut 7 bases from V and 2 bases from J; bases unmatched to any gene: 7. The V gene's germline CDR1 is SQVTM and CDR2 ANQGSEA. The CDR3 consists of 14 residues. The CDR3 region is CSASQGVGNQPQHF. DNA for the CDR3: TGCAGCGCATCACAGGGGGTGGGCAATCAGCCCCAGCATTTT.

The rearrangement uses TRBV21-1 and TRBJ1-6; the table assigns TRBD1, which was not confirmed against the DNA. TRBV21-1 is a pseudogene locus. This CDR3 is built from 13 residues. The CDR3 sequence is CASTWTEVSPLHF. The CDR3 DNA sequence: TGTGCCAGCACCTGGACAGAAGTTTCACCCCTCCACTTT.

The chain recombines TRBV28 with TRBJ1-2, with 9 bases matching TRBD1. The CDR3 length is 15 residues. Trimming cost V 3 bases and J 6 bases; bases outside gene matches: 8. Germline V CDR1 and CDR2: MDHEN, SYDVKM. CDR3 amino acids: CASSLLGDRADGYTF. The CDR3 region has the DNA TGTGCCAGCAGTTTGCTAGGGGACAGGGCGGATGGCTACACCTTC.

The chain carries TRBV10-3 and TRBJ2-7; 14 bases agree with TRBD2. The ends lost 11 bases at V and 0 bases at J; junction bases unmatched: 9. The CDR3 spans 16 residues. Germline values: CDR1 ENHRY, CDR2 SYGVKD. The chain's CDR3 is CAVGLAGDPSSYEQYF. The CDR3 coding sequence is TGTGCCGTGGGACTAGCGGGGGATCCCAGCTCCTACGAGCAGTACTTC.

The chain is built from TRBV2 and TRBJ2-3; no firm D call. CDR1 and CDR2 from the germline V gene are SNHLY and FYNNEI. The V end lost 5 bases, the J end lost 3 bases, and 12 bases lay between the germline ends. The CDR3 has 14 residues. The CDR3 DNA sequence: TGTGCCAGCAGTCCCCTACTCGAAACAGATACGCAGTATTTT. Protein product: CASSPLLETDTQYF.